Listed below are T cell receptor beta chains from one sample, sequenced in a study of graft-versus-host responses after intestinal transplantation. Sequencing used immunoSEQ multiplex PCR; TCRdb keeps in-frame clones, though not all of them. The sample lists over 75,000 clones, less than 95% occurring once. These TCRs' antigens remain unknown. The material was unstimulated CD8+ T cells sorted from spleen or lymph node cells, obtained before transplant. All receptors come from a human donor who was the organ donor for an intestinal transplant. The CDR3 runs from the conserved cysteine through the conserved F or W. Each record gives: D gene, V gene, J gene, clone size, CDR3 DNA, CDR3 protein. D genes are given only for firm matches. Clone size is stated in some rows and not others, as once, few, many or a class when expanded.

.	TRBV7-9	TRBJ2-7	.	TGTGCCAGCAGCCAAGGCGGGGCGAGTTACGAGCAGTACTTC	CASSQGGASYEQYF
TRBD2	TRBV28	TRBJ2-1	.	TGTGCCAGCAGTCCTGGTACTAGCGGGATCAATGAGCAGTTCTTC	CASSPGTSGINEQFF
TRBD2	TRBV9	TRBJ2-3	.	TGTGCCAGCAGCGTAGAGAGCGCCGGGACTAGCGGGCCCACAGATACGCAGTATTTT	CASSVESAGTSGPTDTQYF
TRBD1	TRBV11-1	TRBJ1-2	.	TGTGCCAGCAGCCCTGCGGACAGGGAAGATGGCTACACCTTC	CASSPADREDGYTF
.	TRBV5-1	TRBJ1-3	once	TGCGCCAGCAGCTTGGGACACCTTAAGGACACCATATATTTT	CASSLGHLKDTIYF
.	TRBV29-1	TRBJ2-7	.	TGCAGCGTGGAGAGAATCAGCTCCTACGAGCAGTACTTC	CSVERISSYEQYF
TRBD2	TRBV15	TRBJ2-7	.	TGTGCCACCAGTGGGACTAGCGGGAGAGAAATCTACGAGCAGTACTTC	CATSGTSGREIYEQYF
.	TRBV11-2	TRBJ2-7	.	TGTGCCAGCAGTTCCACCGGGGGGCGCGAGCAGTACTTC	CASSSTGGREQYF
TRBD2	TRBV5-1	TRBJ2-5	.	TGCGCCAGCAGCGGGGGGACTAGCGGGTATCACTTC	CASSGGTSGYHF
.	TRBV19	TRBJ2-7	.	TGTGCCAGTAGTATAGTCGTCACAGGGTTGTACGAGCAGTACTTC	CASSIVVTGLYEQYF
.	TRBV28	TRBJ1-4	.	TGTGCCAGCAGTTTACTCGACAGAACTAATGAAAAACTGTTTTTT	CASSLLDRTNEKLFF
TRBD2	TRBV28	TRBJ2-7	.	TGTGCCAGCAGTACCAATCCCACGGGACTAGCGGGTATCCACCCCCTATACGAGCAGTACTTC	CASSTNPTGLAGIHPLYEQYF
TRBD1	TRBV10-3	TRBJ2-5	.	TGTGCCATCAGTAACACGGGACAGCTGAAAGAGACCCAGTACTTC	CAISNTGQLKETQYF
TRBD2	TRBV5-8	TRBJ2-1	once	TGTGCCAGCAGCTTGGACGTACTAGCGGGGGGATTTAACTACAATGAGCAGTTCTTC	CASSLDVLAGGFNYNEQFF
.	TRBV13	TRBJ2-1	.	TGTGCCAGCAGCTTAGAAGCGGAGAGCTCCTACAATGAGCAGTTCTTC	CASSLEAESSYNEQFF
TRBD2	TRBV5-4	TRBJ2-3	.	TGTGCCAGCAGCTCTACCGGGACTAGCGGGAGGTTTCCCACAGATACGCAGTATTTT	CASSSTGTSGRFPTDTQYF
TRBD1	TRBV7-9	TRBJ2-5	once	TGTGCCAGCAGCTTAGACGACAGGGGAACAGAGACCCAGTACTTC	CASSLDDRGTETQYF
TRBD2	TRBV5-6	TRBJ2-5	.	TGTGCCAGCAGCGTGACTAGCCTCCAAGAGACCCAGTACTTC	CASSVTSLQETQYF
TRBD2	TRBV28	TRBJ2-1	.	TGTGCCAGCAGGGGGACTAGCGGGAGTTGGGATGAGCAGTTCTTC	CASRGTSGSWDEQFF
.	TRBV6-1	TRBJ1-2	.	TGTGCCAGCAGTGAAGCAGGGTACTCCGGGACTCCTAAGGACGGCTACACCTTC	CASSEAGYSGTPKDGYTF
.	TRBV6-1	TRBJ2-2	.	TGTGCCAGCCTTGGGGCAGGGGGAGGCACCGGGGAGCTGTTTTTT	CASLGAGGGTGELFF
.	TRBV6-1	TRBJ1-5	.	TGTGCCAGCAGTGAGGATGGAGGGGTTTATCAGCCCCAGCATTTT	CASSEDGGVYQPQHF
TRBD1	TRBV5-6	TRBJ1-2	.	TGTGCCAGCAGCGTGGACAGGGTGGGTTTTTCTGGCTATGGCTACACCTTC	CASSVDRVGFSGYGYTF
TRBD1	TRBV6-1	TRBJ1-5	.	TGTGCCAGCAAGACAGGGGTCGCGAGCAATCAGCCCCAGCATTTT	CASKTGVASNQPQHF
.	TRBV28	TRBJ1-2	.	TGTGCCAGCAGTTCGTGGAGTGACAGCTTACTTGTTAACTATGGCTACACCTTC	CASSSWSDSLLVNYGYTF
.	TRBV6-1	TRBJ2-1	.	TGTGCCAGCAGTGAAGGGTGGACAGTACACGCCCGGCCGTTCTTC	CASSEGWTVHARPFF
TRBD2	TRBV4-1	TRBJ2-1	.	TGCGCCAGCACCGGACTAGCGGGAGGGCCTGCTTATGAGCAGTTCTTC	CASTGLAGGPAYEQFF
TRBD1	TRBV30	TRBJ1-2	once	TGTGCCTGGAGCCCCGGGACAGGGGAGGATGGCTACACCTTC	CAWSPGTGEDGYTF
TRBD1	TRBV28	TRBJ2-5	.	TGTGCCAGCAGTCCACGACCCGGACAGGGAGGCCAAGAGACCCAGTACTTC	CASSPRPGQGGQETQYF
.	TRBV5-1	TRBJ2-5	.	TGCGCCAGCAGCTTGGTCGGAGAGACCCAGTACTTC	CASSLVGETQYF
.	TRBV28	TRBJ2-7	.	TGTGCCAGCAGTCTTGGAATCAAGACAGCAGACTACGAGCAGTACTTC	CASSLGIKTADYEQYF
TRBD2	TRBV7-9	TRBJ2-1	.	TGTGCCAGCAGCTTTGAGGGAGGGGTGAATGAGCAGTTCTTC	CASSFEGGVNEQFF
TRBD1	TRBV29-1	TRBJ1-2	few	TGCAGCGTTGAAGTTCTACAGGGGAACTATGGCTACACCTTC	CSVEVLQGNYGYTF
TRBD2	TRBV5-1	TRBJ2-7	once	TGCGCCAGCAGCGAGGGACTAGCGGTGAGCTCCTACGAGCAGTACTTC	CASSEGLAVSSYEQYF
.	TRBV18	TRBJ1-5	.	TGTGCCAGCTCACCCCGGGCAGGGGCGCACGGCAATCAGCCCCAGCATTTT	CASSPRAGAHGNQPQHF
.	TRBV28	TRBJ1-5	.	TGTGCCAGCAGTTTGGAGGCTAACGAACGGGGCAATCAGCCCCAGCATTTT	CASSLEANERGNQPQHF
.	TRBV19	TRBJ1-2	once	TGTGCCAGTAGTATGGTTGGCAGGGGCCGTGGCTACACCTTC	CASSMVGRGRGYTF
.	TRBV7-9	TRBJ1-2	.	TGTGCCAGCAGCTTAGCCTTGTTCTCCTATGGCTACACCTTC	CASSLALFSYGYTF